One T cell receptor (beta chain) is described in this entry. Its target is not known. CDR3 length: 16 residues. J lost 10 bases, V lost 7 bases, and 10 bases had no gene match. Germline CDR1 MNHEY, CDR2 SVGEGT. TCRdb reprocessed the RT-PCR reads via MiXCR and lists one record per CDR3 protein. The sample lists about 540,000 distinct CDR3 sequences; approximately 20% were seen once. This entry comes from a study of response to subunit inactivated influenza vaccine. General observations from the study: There was a suggestion from the authors that each seasonal influenza vaccination recruits few new T cells.

These data were likewise used in another study, on T cells expressing NK-cell markers. As that study records: Production of TCR beta cDNA relied on 5'RACE template switching with UMIs. It was sorted CD3+CD56-NKG2C+, CD3+CD56+NKG2C- and CD3+CD56+NKG2C+ T cells that provided the TCR beta repertoires. In the group of eight sequenced donors, seven were HCMV-seropositive and one was seronegative. These clonotypes additionally ranked first within the CD3+CD56-NKG2C+ fraction of a handful of donors.

This sequence was found in a man aged 50 to 60 who received an inactivated influenza vaccine. Source: CD4+ T cells sorted from PBMCs, taken 11 to 12 days after vaccination. This chain links TRBV6-2 or TRBV6-3 with TRBJ2-1; 16 nucleotides agree with TRBD2. Here the CDR3 DNA reads TGTGCCAGCACCCTAAGGGGACTAGCGGGAGGGCACGAGCAGTTCTTC. Protein sequence: CASTLRGLAGGHEQFF.